Following are 4 T cell receptor beta chains from one sample sequenced in a study of cytomegalovirus exposure and HLA in healthy donors. Vbeta (60) and Jbeta (13) primers were used in the PCR. The assay was immunoSEQ multiplex PCR, and TCRdb's table has in-frame clones only and misses some. The sample shows 90,000 to 120,000 clones, about 80% of them seen only once. Sequencing was done on a sample of PBMCs. These TCRs come from a female donor in good health and CMV-seropositive.

The chain combines TRBV5-1 with TRBJ1-5; D gene ambiguous. In germline, CDR1 is SGHRS, CDR2 YFSETQ. This CDR3 has 14 amino acids. With 1 base removed from V and 2 bases from J, the gap between germline ends came to 7 bases. The DNA for the CDR3 is TGCGCCAGCAGCTTGTCCGGGGGCAATCAGCCCCAGCATTTT. This translates into CASSLSGGNQPQHF.

The chain has TRBV6-4 and TRBJ2-5, with D possibly TRBD1 on 6 matching bases. From germline, CDR1 is MRHNA and CDR2 SNTAGT. The CDR3 contains 16 residues. Trimming pared 4 bases from V and 3 bases from J, leaving 18 bases between. As DNA, the CDR3 is TGTGCCAGCAGTGCCCCCACAGGGCTCGGTAAAGAGACCCAGTACTTC. Protein: CASSAPTGLGKETQYF.

The rearrangement joins TRBV6-5 to TRBJ1-1; D may be TRBD1 (5 bases). The germline V and J ends were trimmed by 4 bases and 4 bases, with 16 bases remaining between them. The CDR3 has 15 residues. Per germline, CDR1 MNHEY and CDR2 SVGAGI. Written as DNA, the CDR3 is TGTGCCAGCAGTTTTGGCGTGACAGAGTCCACTGAAGCTTTCTTT. It yields the protein CASSFGVTESTEAFF.

The chain is built from TRBV6-1 and TRBJ2-7, with a weak D call TRBD1 (5 bases). With 5 bases removed from V and 1 base from J, the gap between germline ends came to 12 bases. Germline V gene data show CDR1 as MNHNS and CDR2 as SASEGT. The CDR3 sequence is 14 residues long. DNA of the CDR3: TGTGCCAGCAGTCCAACGACAGCTTCCTACGAGCAGTACTTC. Protein: CASSPTTASYEQYF.